A selection of T cell receptor beta chains follows, all from one sample in a study of human T cells and chemical hapten exposure. TCRdb processed the RACE reads anew with MiXCR; each CDR3 protein has one entry. The profile shows about 84,000 distinct CDR3 sequences, roughly 10% of them singletons. This specimen was whole blood, taken in connection with sensitization to the hapten diphenylcyclopropenone (DPC). The receptors were sampled from a woman aged 25 to 39 with alopecia areata. Some clones in this sample may be carry-over from other donors' samples. Each CDR3 is given with its conserved first and last residue. Each record gives: clone size, J gene, V gene, CDR3 length, D gene, CDR3 DNA, CDR3 protein. A D gene is named only where the DNA matches it firmly. Size tells how often a clone was seen (once, few, many) or the class of an expanded clone, and some rows leave it out.

abundance: many
j_gene: TRBJ2-5
v_gene: TRBV5-4
len: 16
d_gene: NA
CDR3nt: TGTGCCAGCAGCGATGTCAACAGGGATTGGGGTGAGACCCAGTACTTC
CDR3aa: CASSDVNRDWGETQYF

abundance: many
j_gene: TRBJ2-2
v_gene: TRBV28
len: 13
d_gene: NA
CDR3nt: TGTGCCAGCAGTAATACAGGGACCGGGGAGCTGTTTTTT
CDR3aa: CASSNTGTGELFF

abundance: few
j_gene: TRBJ1-1
v_gene: TRBV7-3
len: 20
d_gene: NA
CDR3nt: TGTGCCAGCAGCCCCACGGGGACCCACAGTGGGAGGGGTTTGAACACTGAAGCTTTCTTT
CDR3aa: CASSPTGTHSGRGLNTEAFF

abundance: NA
j_gene: TRBJ2-2
v_gene: TRBV12-3/TRBV12-4
len: 15
d_gene: NA
CDR3nt: TGTGCCAGCAGTTTGGTAGGAGTTAACACCGGGGAGCTGTTTTTT
CDR3aa: CASSLVGVNTGELFF

abundance: NA
j_gene: TRBJ2-1
v_gene: TRBV11-1
len: 14
d_gene: NA
CDR3nt: TGTGCCAGCAGACTGGAGGGTTCCTACAATGAGCAGTTCTTC
CDR3aa: CASRLEGSYNEQFF

abundance: NA
j_gene: TRBJ2-5
v_gene: TRBV5-1
len: 15
d_gene: TRBD1
CDR3nt: TGCGCCAGCAGCGAAGGACAGGGCCCACAAGAGACCCAGTACTTC
CDR3aa: CASSEGQGPQETQYF

abundance: NA
j_gene: TRBJ1-6
v_gene: TRBV5-4
len: 15
d_gene: NA
CDR3nt: TGTGCCAGCAGCTCGGACCCCGGAGGTATTTCACCCCTCCACTTT
CDR3aa: CASSSDPGGISPLHF

abundance: few
j_gene: TRBJ1-5
v_gene: TRBV28
len: 13
d_gene: NA
CDR3nt: TGTGCCAGCTACCGAGATAGCAATCAGCCCCAGCATTTT
CDR3aa: CASYRDSNQPQHF

abundance: NA
j_gene: TRBJ2-1
v_gene: TRBV10-3
len: 13
d_gene: NA
CDR3nt: TGTGCCATCACAGCGGACTCTGACAATGAGCAGTTCTTC
CDR3aa: CAITADSDNEQFF

abundance: NA
j_gene: TRBJ2-2
v_gene: TRBV18
len: 15
d_gene: TRBD1
CDR3nt: TGTGCCAGCTTCCTGACAGGGCTGAACACCGGGGAGCTGTTTTTT
CDR3aa: CASFLTGLNTGELFF

abundance: many
j_gene: TRBJ2-7
v_gene: TRBV6-1
len: 17
d_gene: NA
CDR3nt: TGTGCCAGTACTCAGGGGTTGACCCAGGCCCAACAATACGAGCAGTACTTC
CDR3aa: CASTQGLTQAQQYEQYF

abundance: NA
j_gene: TRBJ2-5
v_gene: TRBV10-3
len: 12
d_gene: NA
CDR3nt: TGTGCCGCCAGAGGGAGCGAGGAGACCCAGTACTTC
CDR3aa: CAARGSEETQYF

abundance: many
j_gene: TRBJ1-2
v_gene: TRBV12-3/TRBV12-4
len: 15
d_gene: TRBD1
CDR3nt: TGTGCCAGCAGTTCCCGGACAGGAAATAACTATGGCTACACCTTC
CDR3aa: CASSSRTGNNYGYTF

abundance: many
j_gene: TRBJ2-1
v_gene: TRBV7-2
len: 16
d_gene: TRBD2
CDR3nt: TGTGCCAGCAGCTTATCGGCCAGCGGGGTATACAATGAGCAGTTCTTC
CDR3aa: CASSLSASGVYNEQFF

abundance: NA
j_gene: TRBJ2-1
v_gene: TRBV15
len: 14
d_gene: NA
CDR3nt: TGTGCCACCTCGCGGGACAAAGTTTACAATGAGCAGTTCTTC
CDR3aa: CATSRDKVYNEQFF

abundance: NA
j_gene: TRBJ1-2
v_gene: TRBV28
len: 13
d_gene: NA
CDR3nt: TGTGCCAGCAGTTTGGGTGGGCGCATTGGCTACACCTTC
CDR3aa: CASSLGGRIGYTF

abundance: NA
j_gene: TRBJ2-7
v_gene: TRBV4-2
len: 15
d_gene: NA
CDR3nt: TGTGCCAGCAGCCAAGATAGCGCTAGCTCCTACGAGCAGTACTTC
CDR3aa: CASSQDSASSYEQYF

abundance: few
j_gene: TRBJ2-7
v_gene: TRBV4-2
len: 16
d_gene: TRBD1
CDR3nt: TGTGCCAGCAGCCAAGATAGTCAGGGGGCCCCCTACGAGCAGTACTTC
CDR3aa: CASSQDSQGAPYEQYF

abundance: NA
j_gene: TRBJ2-1
v_gene: TRBV6-2/TRBV6-3
len: 12
d_gene: NA
CDR3nt: TGTGCCAGCAGTCTCCGAGTCAATGAGCAGTTCTTC
CDR3aa: CASSLRVNEQFF

abundance: many
j_gene: TRBJ1-2
v_gene: TRBV29-1
len: 13
d_gene: NA
CDR3nt: TGCAGCGTTGGGACCGAGCTATTGAGTGGCTACACCTTC
CDR3aa: CSVGTELLSGYTF

abundance: many
j_gene: TRBJ2-1
v_gene: TRBV2
len: 14
d_gene: NA
CDR3nt: TGTGCCAGTCTCCCGGACAACTGGGGCGATGAGCAGTTCTTC
CDR3aa: CASLPDNWGDEQFF

abundance: few
j_gene: TRBJ2-5
v_gene: TRBV5-1
len: 13
d_gene: NA
CDR3nt: TGCGCCAGCAGCGACAGAATGAAAGAGACCCAGTACTTC
CDR3aa: CASSDRMKETQYF

abundance: NA
j_gene: TRBJ2-1
v_gene: TRBV20-1
len: 20
d_gene: TRBD2
CDR3nt: TGCAGTGCTAGAGATTTTGATCTCGCGTGGACTAGCGGAGACTACAATGAGCAGTTCTTC
CDR3aa: CSARDFDLAWTSGDYNEQFF

abundance: many
j_gene: TRBJ1-3
v_gene: TRBV30
len: 14
d_gene: NA
CDR3nt: TGTGCCTGTCAGGGGAAGGGATCTGGAAACACCATATATTTT
CDR3aa: CACQGKGSGNTIYF

abundance: many
j_gene: TRBJ1-2
v_gene: TRBV27
len: 15
d_gene: NA
CDR3nt: TGTGCCAGCACCCGAGTTGGGGGCGTGGGCTATGGCTACACCTTC
CDR3aa: CASTRVGGVGYGYTF

abundance: many
j_gene: TRBJ1-2
v_gene: TRBV6-2/TRBV6-3
len: 14
d_gene: NA
CDR3nt: TGTGCCAGCAGTTCAGTAGGCTCCTTTCCGGGCTACACCTTC
CDR3aa: CASSSVGSFPGYTF

abundance: NA
j_gene: TRBJ2-3
v_gene: TRBV29-1
len: 14
d_gene: TRBD1
CDR3nt: TGCAGCGCGACGACAGGGGTCAGCACAGATACGCAGTATTTT
CDR3aa: CSATTGVSTDTQYF

abundance: many
j_gene: TRBJ1-4
v_gene: TRBV14
len: 18
d_gene: TRBD1
CDR3nt: TGTGCCAGCATTCGGGACAGGGGGCGGCCGACAACTAATGAAAAACTGTTTTTT
CDR3aa: CASIRDRGRPTTNEKLFF

abundance: many
j_gene: TRBJ1-1
v_gene: TRBV6-2/TRBV6-3
len: 14
d_gene: NA
CDR3nt: TGTGCCAGCAGTGCCAGGGGTTGGAACACTGAAGCTTTCTTT
CDR3aa: CASSARGWNTEAFF

abundance: few
j_gene: TRBJ2-5
v_gene: TRBV28
len: 10
d_gene: NA
CDR3nt: TGTGCCAGCAGTCGAGAGACCCAGTACTTC
CDR3aa: CASSRETQYF

abundance: many
j_gene: TRBJ2-3
v_gene: TRBV18
len: 15
d_gene: NA
CDR3nt: TGTGCCAGCTCACCACCCAACCTCGGCACAGATACGCAGTATTTT
CDR3aa: CASSPPNLGTDTQYF

abundance: NA
j_gene: TRBJ2-5
v_gene: TRBV20-1
len: 11
d_gene: NA
CDR3nt: TGCAGTGCTAGATCGCCAGAGACCCAGTACTTC
CDR3aa: CSARSPETQYF

abundance: NA
j_gene: TRBJ1-4
v_gene: TRBV15
len: 16
d_gene: TRBD1
CDR3nt: TGTGCCACCAGCAGAGATTTGAGGGGGCGGAATGAAAAACTGTTTTTT
CDR3aa: CATSRDLRGRNEKLFF

abundance: many
j_gene: TRBJ2-1
v_gene: TRBV23-1
len: 15
d_gene: TRBD2
CDR3nt: TGCGCCAGCAGTCAACCGAGCGGGAGGGCCGATGAGCAGTTCTTC
CDR3aa: CASSQPSGRADEQFF

abundance: few
j_gene: TRBJ2-1
v_gene: TRBV10-1
len: 14
d_gene: TRBD2
CDR3nt: TGCGCCAGCAGTGAAAGGACTAGCGGAGATGAGCAGTTCTTC
CDR3aa: CASSERTSGDEQFF

abundance: few
j_gene: TRBJ2-7
v_gene: TRBV27
len: 16
d_gene: TRBD1
CDR3nt: TGTGCCAGCAGCGGGACCGCGACAGGGGTCTCCTACGAGCAGTACTTC
CDR3aa: CASSGTATGVSYEQYF

abundance: few
j_gene: TRBJ1-6
v_gene: TRBV4-3
len: 15
d_gene: NA
CDR3nt: TGCGCCAGCAGCCAAGAGGACATCTATAATTCACCCCTCCACTTT
CDR3aa: CASSQEDIYNSPLHF

abundance: NA
j_gene: TRBJ1-4
v_gene: TRBV9
len: 14
d_gene: TRBD1
CDR3nt: TGTGCCAGCAGCTTGGGGGGGACAGACGAAAAACTGTTTTTT
CDR3aa: CASSLGGTDEKLFF

abundance: many
j_gene: TRBJ1-3
v_gene: TRBV7-9
len: 13
d_gene: NA
CDR3nt: TGTGCCAGCGGGTTCATCTCTGGAAACACCATATATTTT
CDR3aa: CASGFISGNTIYF

abundance: few
j_gene: TRBJ1-1
v_gene: TRBV6-6
len: 13
d_gene: TRBD1
CDR3nt: TGTGCCAGCAGCTCAACAGGGGCTTCTGAAGCTTTCTTT
CDR3aa: CASSSTGASEAFF

abundance: NA
j_gene: TRBJ2-2
v_gene: TRBV28
len: 14
d_gene: NA
CDR3nt: TGTGCCAGCAGTTCCAGGACGAGGACCGGGGAGCTGTTTTTT
CDR3aa: CASSSRTRTGELFF

abundance: NA
j_gene: TRBJ2-4
v_gene: TRBV11-2
len: 18
d_gene: NA
CDR3nt: TGTGCCAGCAGCGAATTGGATATAGGAAATTGGGGCAAAAACATTCAGTACTTC
CDR3aa: CASSELDIGNWGKNIQYF

abundance: few
j_gene: TRBJ1-5
v_gene: TRBV28
len: 14
d_gene: NA
CDR3nt: TGTGCCATCGCGGACAGTGGGGGGAATCAGCCCCAGCATTTT
CDR3aa: CAIADSGGNQPQHF

abundance: many
j_gene: TRBJ1-1
v_gene: TRBV6-5
len: 13
d_gene: NA
CDR3nt: TGTGCCAGCAGTTACGGGAGAGACACTGAAGCTTTCTTT
CDR3aa: CASSYGRDTEAFF

abundance: many
j_gene: TRBJ2-2
v_gene: TRBV24-1
len: 14
d_gene: NA
CDR3nt: TGTGCCACCAGTCCACTTAGGAACACCGGGGAGCTGTTTTTT
CDR3aa: CATSPLRNTGELFF

abundance: many
j_gene: TRBJ1-5
v_gene: TRBV20-1
len: 15
d_gene: NA
CDR3nt: TGCAGTGCTAGACAGTGGGGTGATCGCAATCAGCCCCAGCATTTT
CDR3aa: CSARQWGDRNQPQHF

abundance: NA
j_gene: TRBJ2-1
v_gene: TRBV5-5
len: 15
d_gene: TRBD2
CDR3nt: TGTGCCAGCAGCCCCGGGACTAGCGACGACAATGAGCAGTTCTTC
CDR3aa: CASSPGTSDDNEQFF

abundance: NA
j_gene: TRBJ1-3
v_gene: TRBV20-1
len: 13
d_gene: NA
CDR3nt: TGCAGTGCTACAGCCAGCTCTGGAAACACCATATATTTT
CDR3aa: CSATASSGNTIYF

abundance: NA
j_gene: TRBJ2-5
v_gene: TRBV28
len: 14
d_gene: TRBD1
CDR3nt: TGTGCCAGCAGTCTCACAGGGGGCCGAGAGACCCAGTACTTC
CDR3aa: CASSLTGGRETQYF